The 12 T cell receptor beta chains below come from one sample, sequenced in a study of blood T cell repertoires in COVID-19. Profiled with immunoSEQ multiplex PCR; TCRdb holds only in-frame clones, not every one. Of tens of thousands of clones listed, 81% are singletons. Sequenced material: peripheral blood. The receptor source for this set is a woman in her 70s with acute or convalescent COVID-19.

The chain carries TRBV10-2 and TRBJ2-7; tentative D call: TRBD1 (5 bases). V was trimmed by 3 bases and J by 0 bases, leaving 12 bases between them. Germline V gives CDR1 WSHSY, CDR2 SAAADI. This CDR3 is 15 amino acids long. The CDR3 DNA reads as TGCGCCAGCAGTGATTACGACAGCCGCTCCTACGAGCAGTACTTC. Translation: CASSDYDSRSYEQYF.

V is TRBV27 and J is TRBJ1-2, with 7 bases matching TRBD1. Germline lookup yields CDR1 MNHEY and CDR2 SMNVEV (reference sequence). The CDR3 is 14 amino acids. Trimming at V came to 0 bases and at J to 7 bases, leaving 5 bases not matched to a gene. CDR3 amino acids: CASSLSKGATGYTF. The DNA for the CDR3 is TGTGCCAGCAGTTTATCGAAGGGGGCGACTGGCTACACCTTC.

CDR3 in amino acids: CASRESSGNTIYF. DNA for the CDR3: TGCGCCAGCAGGGAGAGCTCTGGAAACACCATATATTTT. This chain connects TRBV5-1 to TRBJ1-3, with no clear D. Germline CDR1 and CDR2: SGHRS and YFSETQ. The CDR3 spans 13 residues. V lost 5 bases to trimming and J lost 0 bases, with 6 bases between them.

The J gene is TRBJ1-6, the V gene TRBV3-1 (or the pseudogene TRBV3-2); 9 nucleotides agree with TRBD1. This CDR3 comprises 14 residues. V trimming: 4 bases; J trimming: 6 bases; junction bases outside the gene matches: 1. From germline, CDR1 is LGHDT and CDR2 YNNKEL (reference sequence). CDR3 nucleotide sequence: TGTGCCAGCAGCCGGGGACAGGGTAATTCACCCCTCCACTTT. Its translation: CASSRGQGNSPLHF.

The chain couples TRBV2 to TRBJ2-6; 8 bases are shared with TRBD1. The germline V gene encodes CDR1 SNHLY and CDR2 FYNNEI. With V trimmed by 6 bases and J by 2 bases, 12 bases remained unmatched. The CDR3 consists of 18 residues. The CDR3 protein is CASSPQGAPIPGANVLTF. CDR3 in DNA: TGTGCCAGCAGCCCCCAGGGGGCCCCAATCCCTGGGGCCAACGTCCTGACTTTC.

The CDR3 loop reads CASSHRDSPLHF. DNA of the CDR3: TGTGCCAGCAGCCACAGGGATTCACCCCTCCACTTT. The V call is TRBV3-1 (or the pseudogene TRBV3-2), the J call TRBJ1-6, with D possibly TRBD1 on 5 matching bases. Trimming shortened V by 3 bases and J by 8 bases, and 5 bases separated the two germline ends. The CDR3 consists of 12 residues. Germline V gene data show CDR1 as LGHDT and CDR2 as YNNKEL (reference sequence).

This CDR3 reads CASRTGASIYGYTF. The CDR3 nucleotides are TGTGCCAGTAGGACAGGAGCCTCCATCTATGGCTACACCTTC. The chain links TRBV19 to TRBJ1-2; possibly TRBD1 for D (6 bases). This CDR3 has 14 residues. Trimming cost V 6 bases and J 4 bases, with 15 bases left between them. Germline V gene data show CDR1 as LNHDA and CDR2 as SQIVND (reference sequence).

This chain uses TRBV18 with TRBJ2-7, with TRBD1 matching 11 bases. Losses at the gene ends were 2 bases for V and 7 bases for J; bases not matched to a gene: 7. CDR3 size: 15 residues. Germline V gives CDR1 KGHSH, CDR2 LQKENI. The CDR3 region is CASSPVGQGAREQYF. The CDR3 nucleotides read TGTGCCAGCTCACCAGTAGGACAGGGGGCAAGGGAGCAGTACTTC.

The chain carries TRBV27 and TRBJ1-5, with D possibly TRBD1 on 5 matching bases. In germline, CDR1 is MNHEY, CDR2 SMNVEV (reference sequence). The CDR3 length is 15 residues. Between the trimmed V and J ends, which lost 5 bases and 3 bases, there was a span of 14 bases. In nucleotides, the CDR3 is TGTGCCAGCAGTCCCAGGGAGGGGAACAATCAGCCCCAGCATTTT. It yields the protein CASSPREGNNQPQHF.

This rearrangement joins TRBV6-5 to TRBJ2-2; TRBD2 might be the D (6 bases). CDR3 length equals 15 residues. Per germline, CDR1 MNHEY and CDR2 SVGAGI. The V and J ends lost 7 bases and 1 base respectively, with 13 bases between them. CDR3 protein: CASISGGRNTGELFF. The CDR3, as DNA: TGTGCCAGCATCTCTGGGGGGAGGAACACCGGGGAGCTGTTTTTT.

V gene TRBV29-1 combines with J gene TRBJ2-5; weak D call: TRBD2 (5 bases). The CDR3 is 15 residues long. Germline loops: CDR1 SQVTM, CDR2 ANQGSEA. The V and J ends lost 4 bases and 0 bases respectively, with 15 bases between them. CDR3 amino acids: CSVVRRPMYQETQYF. The CDR3 nucleotides read TGCAGCGTTGTTAGGAGGCCCATGTACCAAGAGACCCAGTACTTC. Using reference TRBV29-1 and TRBJ2-5 for the parts outside the CDR3, the full variable domain is SAVISQKPSRDICQRGTSLTIQCQVDSQVTMMFWYRQQPGQSLTLIATANQGSEATYESGFVIDKFPISRPNLTFSTLTVSNMSPEDSSIYLCSVVRRPMYQETQYFGPGTRLLVL.

V gene TRBV5-1 combines with J gene TRBJ2-5; D is ambiguous. In germline, CDR1 is SGHRS, CDR2 YFSETQ. This CDR3 has 13 residues. The V end lost 2 bases, the J end lost 0 bases, and 5 bases lay between the germline ends. The CDR3 sequence is CASSFRDQETQYF. In DNA, the CDR3 is TGCGCCAGCAGCTTCCGGGACCAAGAGACCCAGTACTTC.